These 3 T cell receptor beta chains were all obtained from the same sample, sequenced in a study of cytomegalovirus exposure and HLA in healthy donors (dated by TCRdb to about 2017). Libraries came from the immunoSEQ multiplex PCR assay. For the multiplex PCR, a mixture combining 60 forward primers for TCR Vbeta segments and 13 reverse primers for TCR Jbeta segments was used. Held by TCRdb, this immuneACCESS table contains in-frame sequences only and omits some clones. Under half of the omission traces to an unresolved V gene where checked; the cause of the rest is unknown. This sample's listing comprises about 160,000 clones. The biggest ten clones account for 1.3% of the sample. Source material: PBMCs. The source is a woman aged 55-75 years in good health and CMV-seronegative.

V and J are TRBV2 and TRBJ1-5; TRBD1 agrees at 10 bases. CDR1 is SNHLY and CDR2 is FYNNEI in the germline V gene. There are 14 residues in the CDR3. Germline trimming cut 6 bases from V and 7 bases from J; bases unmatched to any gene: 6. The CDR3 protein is CASSEDRGRQPQHF. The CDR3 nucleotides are TGTGCCAGCAGCGAGGACAGGGGGAGGCAGCCCCAGCATTTT.

The CDR3 loop reads CASSLSGTTLSYEQYF. CDR3 nucleotides: TGTGCCAGCAGTTTATCTGGGACAACTCTTTCCTACGAGCAGTACTTC. The V gene is TRBV27, the J gene TRBJ2-7; a possible D gene is TRBD1 (6 bases). The CDR3 contains 16 residues. V lost 0 bases and J lost 1, with 13 bases in between. The germline V gene has CDR1 MNHEY and CDR2 SMNVEV (reference sequence).

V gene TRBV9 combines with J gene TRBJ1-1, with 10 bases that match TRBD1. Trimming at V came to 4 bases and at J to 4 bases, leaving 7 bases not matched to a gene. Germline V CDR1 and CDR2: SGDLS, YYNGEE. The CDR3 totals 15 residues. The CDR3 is CASSPRTGGSTEAFF. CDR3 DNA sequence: TGTGCCAGCAGCCCCCGGACAGGGGGAAGCACTGAAGCTTTCTTT.